This TCR beta chain was sequenced in a study of blood T cell repertoires in COVID-19. Germline V lookup: CDR1 MNHEY, CDR2 SMNVEV (reference sequence). V lost 5 bases and J lost 5, with 19 bases in between. This CDR3 spans 15 amino acids. The assay was immunoSEQ multiplex PCR, and TCRdb's table has in-frame clones only and misses some. The data show fewer than 80,000 clones, roughly 92% seen once. The rearrangement joins TRBV27 to TRBJ2-7; perhaps TRBD1 as D (6 bases). The clonotype comes from a human donor in a cohort sampled during active COVID-19. The sequenced material came from peripheral blood. The CDR3 DNA reads TGTGCCAGCAGTCCCCGGGCGAGGGGGTATAACGAGCAGTACTTC. This gives the protein CASSPRARGYNEQYF.